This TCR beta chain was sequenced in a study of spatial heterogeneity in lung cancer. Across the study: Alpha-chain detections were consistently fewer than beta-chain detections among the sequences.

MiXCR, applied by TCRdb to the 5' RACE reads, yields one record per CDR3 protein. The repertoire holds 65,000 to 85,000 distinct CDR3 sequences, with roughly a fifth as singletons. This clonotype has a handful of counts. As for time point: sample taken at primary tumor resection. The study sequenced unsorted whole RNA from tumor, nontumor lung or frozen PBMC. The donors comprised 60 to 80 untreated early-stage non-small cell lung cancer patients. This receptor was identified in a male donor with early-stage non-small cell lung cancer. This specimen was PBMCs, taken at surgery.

CDR3 amino acids: CATSEGWTTQQFF. The CDR3 DNA follows: TGTGCCACCAGTGAGGGATGGACTACCCAGCAGTTCTTC. V and J are TRBV24-1 and TRBJ2-1, with a weak D call TRBD2 (6 bases). CDR3 length equals 13 residues. Trimming took 4 bases from V and 11 from J, leaving 14 bases between them. Germline V gives CDR1 KGHDR, CDR2 SFDVKD.